These 31 T cell receptor beta chains were sequenced from one sample in a study of vaccination and CD4 T cells after COVID-19. Sample treatment: 10-day PBMC culture with coronavirus spike peptide pools or control peptides (ViraFEST assay). Their cognate antigens are unknown. An Oncomine TCR Beta short-read assay was used to sequence the DNA from cultured CD4+ T cells. TCRdb re-called the PCR reads with MiXCR, one entry per CDR3 protein. The table records just under 20,000 distinct CDR3 sequences, approximately 50% of them present only once. Sequenced material: CD4+ T cells from blood, cultured in vitro, taken before SARS-CoV-2 vaccination. The source is a human donor who had recovered from COVID-19.

This chain uses TRBV7-9 with TRBJ1-1; 10 bases align to TRBD1. This CDR3 is 14 amino acids long. V lost 3 bases, J lost 6 bases, and 4 bases stayed unmatched. In germline, CDR1 is SEHNR, CDR2 FQNEAQ (reference sequence). The CDR3 nucleotides read TGTGCCAGCAGCTTTGGGACAGGGGTCCCTGAAGCTTTCTTT. As protein: CASSFGTGVPEAFF.

The CDR3 sequence is CSAASGDQPQHF. CDR3 DNA: TGCAGTGCTGCCTCGGGAGATCAGCCCCAGCATTTT. J is TRBJ1-5 and V is TRBV20-1; no definite D call. The germline V gene encodes CDR1 DFQATT and CDR2 SNEGSKA (reference sequence). V lost 5 bases and J 5 bases, leaving 10 bases between the germline ends. CDR3 length: 12 amino acids.

The V and J genes are TRBV7-2 and TRBJ2-1, with a tentative D call TRBD1 (6 bases). The length of the CDR3 is 15 residues. Per the germline V gene, CDR1 is SGHTA and CDR2 is FQGNSA. V dropped 5 bases and J dropped 6 bases, with 17 bases sitting between them. CDR3 sequence: CASSLKTGFSNEQFF. The CDR3 DNA reads TGTGCCAGCAGCCTAAAGACAGGTTTTAGCAATGAGCAGTTCTTC.

V gene TRBV7-2 combines with J gene TRBJ2-2, with D possibly TRBD1 on 6 matching bases. The length of the CDR3 is 16 residues. Germline loops: CDR1 SGHTA, CDR2 FQGNSA. V lost 4 bases, J lost 4 bases, and 16 bases lay in between. The CDR3 DNA reads TGTGCCAGCAGCTCTTCCACAGGGAGTGGCACCGGGGAGCTGTTTTTT. Its protein product is CASSSSTGSGTGELFF.

The gene calls are TRBV6-5 and TRBJ1-1; D uncertain. V lost 0 bases and J 4 bases, leaving 12 bases between the germline ends. This CDR3 is 15 amino acids long. Germline CDR1 is MNHEY and CDR2 is SVGAGI. The CDR3 is CASSYSLRWGTEAFF. The CDR3 DNA reads TGTGCCAGCAGTTACTCCCTTCGGTGGGGCACTGAAGCTTTCTTT.

The sample holds one count of this clonotype. The chain uses TRBV28 and TRBJ1-4; a possible D gene is TRBD1 (6 bases). V shed 4 bases and J shed 7 bases, with 19 bases lying between them. The CDR3 spans 16 residues. In germline, CDR1 is MDHEN, CDR2 SYDVKM. For the CDR3, the DNA is TGTGCCAGCAGTTCCCTGAAAAGGACAGACTCTGAAAAACTGTTTTTT. Residues: CASSSLKRTDSEKLFF.

The chain uses TRBV12-3 or TRBV12-4 and TRBJ1-1; TRBD1 might be the D (6 bases). V lost 4 bases and J lost 11, with 11 bases in between. The CDR3 has 11 residues. The CDR3 here is CASSSGGIAFF. The CDR3 bases are TGTGCCAGCAGTTCTGGGGGCATCGCTTTCTTT.

The rearrangement links TRBV20-1 to TRBJ1-1; a weak D match, TRBD1 (5 bases). V dropped 4 bases and J dropped 6 bases, with 12 bases sitting between them. Germline V gene data show CDR1 as DFQATT and CDR2 as SNEGSKA (reference sequence). There are 12 residues in the CDR3. CDR3 region: CSATMQGSEAFF. The CDR3 DNA sequence: TGCAGTGCTACTATGCAGGGCTCTGAAGCTTTCTTT.

This chain joins TRBV6-1 and TRBJ1-5; unclear D gene. The ends were cut back, 6 bases at V and 9 bases at J, with 12 bases in the middle. The CDR3 consists of 12 residues. Germline-derived CDR1 and CDR2 are MNHNS and SASEGT. CDR3 loop: CASSSPEGPQHF. CDR3 sequence (DNA): TGTGCCAGCAGCTCTCCGGAGGGGCCCCAGCATTTT.

The gene calls are TRBV7-9 and TRBJ2-1; D possibly corresponds to TRBD1 (5 bases). V gave up 5 bases and J gave up 4 bases, with 12 bases separating them. The CDR3 totals 14 residues. Per the germline V gene, CDR1 is SEHNR and CDR2 is FQNEAQ (reference sequence). Here the CDR3 reads CASSTQTVYNEQFF. The CDR3 DNA reads TGTGCCAGCAGCACCCAGACAGTTTACAATGAGCAGTTCTTC.

This clonotype has a handful of counts. V and J are TRBV19 and TRBJ1-6; unclear D gene. The ends were cut back, 2 bases at V and 4 bases at J, with 6 bases in the middle. Germline CDR1 reads LNHDA; CDR2 reads SQIVND (reference sequence). The CDR3 covers 14 residues. The CDR3 DNA sequence: TGTGCCAGTAGTATATCGGAGTATAATTCACCCCTCCACTTT. Protein sequence: CASSISEYNSPLHF.

This clonotype was seen a few times. The rearrangement joins TRBV20-1 to TRBJ2-1; 14 nucleotides align to TRBD2. V gave up 4 bases and J gave up 5 bases; unmatched junction bases: 10. Germline V lookup: CDR1 DFQATT, CDR2 SNEGSKA (reference sequence). CDR3 length: 17 amino acids. The CDR3 sequence: CSAKVRVGLAGDNEQFF. The CDR3 coding sequence is TGCAGTGCTAAGGTCCGGGTGGGACTAGCGGGGGACAATGAGCAGTTCTTC.

The chain combines TRBV5-6 with TRBJ2-5; 10 bases fit TRBD1. The germline gives CDR1 SGHDT, CDR2 YYEEEE. The CDR3 length is 18 residues. V shed 0 bases, J shed 5 bases, and the junction held 13 bases outside the gene matches. Here the CDR3 DNA reads TGTGCCAGCAGCTTGGCCATGCTGAGACAGGGGGCGGGGGAGACCCAGTACTTC. This sequence encodes CASSLAMLRQGAGETQYF.

The chain is built from TRBV6-2 or TRBV6-3 and TRBJ2-1; TRBD2 matches at 9 bases. Germline values: CDR1 MNHEY, CDR2 SVGEGT. Trimming cost V 6 bases and J 0 bases; bases outside gene matches: 3. The CDR3 is 15 amino acids. The CDR3 DNA is TGTGCCAGCAGGATTAGCGGGGGCTCCTACAATGAGCAGTTCTTC. Translating gives CASRISGGSYNEQFF.

The chain has TRBV19 and TRBJ2-7, with TRBD1 matching 8 bases. Germline assignment: CDR1 LNHDA and CDR2 SQIVND (reference sequence). With 4 bases clipped from V and 5 bases from J, the junction kept 13 bases outside the gene matches. This CDR3 is 16 amino acids long. The CDR3 loop reads CASSTPARTGNDEQYF. The CDR3 DNA sequence: TGTGCCAGTAGTACTCCCGCCCGGACAGGGAATGACGAGCAGTACTTC.

The chain recombines TRBV7-2 with TRBJ1-2; 10 positions agree with TRBD1. The CDR3 is 14 amino acids. With 3 bases clipped from V and 8 bases from J, the junction kept 6 bases outside the gene matches. Germline values: CDR1 SGHTA, CDR2 FQGNSA. The DNA of the CDR3 is TGTGCCAGCAGCTTTTTAGACAGGGGGCGAGGCTACACCTTC. It specifies CASSFLDRGRGYTF. Filled out from reference TRBV7-2 and TRBJ1-2, the complete variable domain reads GAGVSQSPSNKVTEKGKDVELRCDPISGHTALYWYRQSLGQGLEFLIYFQGNSAPDKSGLPSDRFSAERTGGSVSTLTIQRTQQEDSAVYLCASSFLDRGRGYTFGSGTRLTVV.

This chain links TRBV11-3 with TRBJ2-5, with 8 bases aligning to TRBD2. Germline CDR1 SGHNT, CDR2 YENEEA. V shed 3 bases, J shed 3 bases, and the junction held 15 bases outside the gene matches. The CDR3 extends over 18 amino acids. Here the CDR3 reads CASSFSGTRLGGEETQYF. CDR3 nucleotide sequence: TGTGCCAGCAGCTTCTCCGGGACTAGGCTTGGAGGAGAAGAGACCCAGTACTTC.

In this sample, this clonotype turned up a few times. V gene TRBV19 combines with J gene TRBJ2-7; 10 positions match TRBD1. Germline CDR1 is LNHDA and CDR2 is SQIVND (reference sequence). V was pared by 7 bases and J by 6 bases, with 15 bases of the junction left unmatched. CDR3 length equals 16 residues. This chain's CDR3 is CASMGHGGTGDLEQYF. The CDR3 DNA follows: TGTGCCAGTATGGGGCATGGGGGGACAGGGGACCTCGAGCAGTACTTC.

V usage is TRBV2 and J usage is TRBJ2-7; TRBD1 agrees at 7 bases. The V segment lost 3 bases and the J segment 2 bases; nucleotides outside the gene matches: 7. The CDR3 covers 15 residues. Germline assignment: CDR1 SNHLY and CDR2 FYNNEI. CDR3 coding DNA: TGTGCCAGCAGTGATCCGGGACAGAAGCCCTACGAGCAGTACTTC. Translated, it gives CASSDPGQKPYEQYF.

This clonotype is a singleton in its sample. The V call is TRBV10-3, the J call TRBJ2-7, with 7 bases aligning to TRBD2. CDR1 and CDR2 from the germline V gene are ENHRY and SYGVKD. The V segment lost 0 bases and the J segment 5 bases; nucleotides outside the gene matches: 13. This CDR3 comprises 17 residues. The CDR3 region has the DNA TGTGCCATCAGTGAGTCTCGGGCAAGGACTAGGTGGAACGAGCAGTACTTC. As protein: CAISESRARTRWNEQYF.

The gene calls are TRBV5-4 and TRBJ2-5; 11 nucleotides agree with TRBD2. The CDR3 runs 16 residues. CDR1 is SGHNT, CDR2 YYREEE, per germline (reference sequence). Trimming at V came to 0 bases and at J to 4 bases, leaving 5 bases not matched to a gene. The CDR3 loop reads CASSLVLAGGGETQYF. CDR3 coding DNA: TGTGCCAGCAGCTTGGTGCTAGCGGGAGGAGGAGAGACCCAGTACTTC.

The gene calls are TRBV6-1 and TRBJ1-2; D remains unclear. The CDR3 covers 15 residues. Germline V gene sequence: CDR1 MNHNS, CDR2 SASEGT. Between the trimmed V and J ends, which lost 1 base and 5 bases, there was a span of 14 bases. For the CDR3, the DNA is TGTGCCAGCAGTGAAGGCAGGCAGGTCGGATATGGCTACACCTTC. Its translation: CASSEGRQVGYGYTF.

The rearrangement links TRBV4-1 to TRBJ1-2; D might be TRBD1 (5 bases). This CDR3 comprises 14 residues. Trimming left V 0 bases short and J 8 bases short, with 13 bases between. Germline V gene data show CDR1 as MGHRA and CDR2 as YSYEKL. The CDR3 protein is CASSQEGQGYGYTF. The CDR3 DNA sequence: TGCGCCAGCAGCCAAGAGGGCCAGGGCTACGGCTACACCTTC.

This clonotype was counted a single time. This chain joins TRBV19 and TRBJ2-2; TRBD1 matches 7 bases. Looked up from germline, CDR1 is LNHDA and CDR2 is SQIVND (reference sequence). The CDR3 is 14 residues long. The V segment lost 5 bases and the J segment 4 bases; nucleotides outside the gene matches: 4. Here the CDR3 DNA reads TGTGCCAGTAGTGTCGGACAGGCCACCGGGGAGCTGTTTTTT. Protein product: CASSVGQATGELFF.

The rearrangement joins TRBV28 to TRBJ2-7, with TRBD2 identical over 7 bases. V lost 8 bases and J lost 4; bases outside the gene matches: 5. This CDR3 contains 12 residues. CDR1 is MDHEN, CDR2 SYDVKM, per germline. The CDR3 nucleotides read TGTGCCAGCGGGGGAGGGGTATACGAGCAGTACTTC. Translated: CASGGGVYEQYF.

This clonotype was observed a single time. J is TRBJ1-5 and V is TRBV30; D might be TRBD1 (5 bases). Trimming removed 0 bases at V and 5 bases at J, with 5 bases between. The germline V gene encodes CDR1 GTSNPN and CDR2 SVGIG (reference sequence). The CDR3 length is 12 residues. CDR3 sequence reads: CAWSVGDQPQHF. The CDR3 nucleotides are TGTGCCTGGAGTGTAGGGGATCAGCCCCAGCATTTT.

This clonotype was counted between two and nine times. This chain joins TRBV19 and TRBJ1-5; 9 bases are a match to TRBD1. The CDR3 loop spans 18 amino acids. The V gene's germline CDR1 is LNHDA and CDR2 SQIVND (reference sequence). The V gene end was trimmed by 5 bases and the J gene end by 1 base; junction bases not matched to a gene: 12. CDR3 residues: CASSRGTGPYTSNQPQHF. The CDR3 bases are TGTGCCAGTAGTCGTGGGACAGGGCCCTACACCAGCAATCAGCCCCAGCATTTT.

This clonotype was counted between two and nine times. In DNA, the CDR3 is TGTGCCAGCAGTGCACTCAGAGACGGGGGGTCCTACAATGAGCAGTTCTTC. Its protein product is CASSALRDGGSYNEQFF. This sequence joins TRBV6-1 and TRBJ2-1; 7 nucleotides agree with TRBD2. The V gene end was trimmed by 4 bases and the J gene end by 1 base; junction bases not matched to a gene: 10. The CDR3 loop spans 17 amino acids. Per germline, CDR1 MNHNS and CDR2 SASEGT.

The table lists this clonotype with a few counts. The rearrangement uses TRBV6-5 and TRBJ1-2, with 7 bases identical to TRBD1. CDR3 length equals 15 residues. Unmatched junction bases numbered 5, after V lost 2 bases and J lost 2 bases. Germline V gene data show CDR1 as MNHEY and CDR2 as SVGAGI. The CDR3: CASSYQGETNYGYTF. For the CDR3, the DNA is TGTGCCAGCAGTTACCAGGGGGAGACAAACTATGGCTACACCTTC.

The chain employs TRBV6-1 and TRBJ1-6; 9 bases fit TRBD1. Germline-derived CDR1 and CDR2 are MNHNS and SASEGT. V shed 6 bases and J 6 bases; nucleotides not matched to a gene: 9. The CDR3 runs 16 residues. For the CDR3, the DNA is TGTGCCAGCAGCTATACAACGGGACAGGGTAATTCACCCCTCCACTTT. This translates into CASSYTTGQGNSPLHF.

This clonotype occurred a few times. The CDR3 sequence is CASSESISQPQHF. The CDR3 nucleotides are TGTGCCAGCAGTGAATCGATCAGTCAGCCCCAGCATTTT. This chain uses TRBV6-1 with TRBJ1-5, with D unresolved. The germline V gene has CDR1 MNHNS and CDR2 SASEGT. The CDR3 runs 13 residues. Trimming took off 2 bases at V and 6 bases at J, with 8 bases between the two ends.